This T cell receptor (beta chain) was found in a study of identical twins. J lost 4 bases, V lost 2 bases, and 4 bases had no gene match. The CDR3 has 14 residues. Germline loops: CDR1 GTSNPN, CDR2 SVGIG (reference sequence). TCRdb recomputed calls from the 5' RACE reads with MiXCR, one row per CDR3 protein. Of a few hundred thousand distinct CDR3 sequences listed, about 6.7% are singletons. This clonotype has just a few counts. The same data also went into a second study, on T cells expressing NK-cell markers.

The receptor's source is a young woman in good health. The specimen was CD8+ T cells sorted from blood. The chain carries TRBV30 and TRBJ2-1; 8 bases fit TRBD2. CDR3 in amino acids: CAWSFERGYNEQFF. CDR3 DNA: TGTGCCTGGAGTTTTGAGCGGGGGTACAATGAGCAGTTCTTC.